These 13 T cell receptor beta chains came from one sample sequenced in a study of shared clonotypes between healthy human individuals. Clones were sequenced by immunoSEQ multiplex PCR, and TCRdb holds only the in-frame ones, with some missing. The sample comprises hundreds of thousands of clones, 95% to 98% of which are singletons, and 0.045% to 0.06% rests with the top ten. Sequencing was done on a sample of naive CD4+ T cells sorted from blood. Subset meaning: CD45RA+ positively selected. These receptors all come from a woman between 25 and 40 years old in good health.

V gene TRBV10-3 combines with J gene TRBJ2-5; the match to TRBD1 covers 7 bases. The germline V gene encodes CDR1 ENHRY and CDR2 SYGVKD. The ends lost 6 bases at V and 2 bases at J; junction bases unmatched: 9. This CDR3 is 15 amino acids long. CDR3 DNA: TGTGCCATCAGGGGGACAGCAAAAAGACAAGAGACCCAGTACTTC. Translation gives CAIRGTAKRQETQYF.

The V and J genes are TRBV18 and TRBJ1-5, with TRBD1 matching over 7 bases. Germline assignment: CDR1 KGHSH and CDR2 LQKENI. Germline trimming cut 4 bases from V and 3 bases from J; bases unmatched to any gene: 6. The CDR3 consists of 15 residues. The CDR3 sequence: CASSLQGNANQPQHF. In DNA form, the CDR3 reads TGTGCCAGCTCACTACAGGGGAACGCCAATCAGCCCCAGCATTTT.

V gene TRBV28 combines with J gene TRBJ1-5, with 7 bases identical to TRBD1. The CDR3 is 14 residues long. CDR1 is MDHEN, CDR2 SYDVKM, per germline. The junction had 7 bases not matched to a gene; V was cut back by 5 bases and J by 6 bases. This chain's CDR3 is CASSIDRVRQPQHF. The CDR3 DNA reads as TGTGCCAGCAGTATAGACAGGGTGCGTCAGCCCCAGCATTTT.

The chain links TRBV6-5 to TRBJ2-2; D may be TRBD2 (6 bases). From germline, CDR1 is MNHEY and CDR2 SVGAGI. Trimming removed 6 bases at V and 2 bases at J, with 10 bases between. The CDR3 runs to 14 residues. The CDR3 spells CASSRLVNTGELFF. As DNA, the CDR3 is TGTGCCAGCAGCAGACTAGTAAACACCGGGGAGCTGTTTTTT.

The chain employs TRBV6-5 and TRBJ2-1, with 8 bases identical to TRBD1. J lost 9 bases, V lost 2 bases, and 6 bases had no gene match. This CDR3 comprises 14 residues. Germline V gene lookup returns CDR1 MNHEY and CDR2 SVGAGI. CDR3 amino acids: CASSYDRGLSEQFF. The DNA of the CDR3 is TGTGCCAGCAGTTACGACAGGGGACTGAGTGAGCAGTTCTTC.

V usage is TRBV11-2 and J usage is TRBJ2-5; D call uncertain. Germline CDR1 reads SGHAT; CDR2 reads FQNNGV. V gave up 3 bases and J gave up 9 bases, with 11 bases separating them. The CDR3 has 12 residues. CDR3 in DNA: TGTGCCAGCAGCTTCGCCGATAGTGCCCAGTACTTC. It codes for CASSFADSAQYF.

CDR3 bases: TGTGCCAGTAGTACCAGACAGAGGGTAACTGAAGCTTTCTTT. Protein product: CASSTRQRVTEAFF. The rearrangement joins TRBV19 to TRBJ1-1; perhaps TRBD1 as D (5 bases). Germline V gene lookup returns CDR1 LNHDA and CDR2 SQIVND (reference sequence). This CDR3 is built from 14 residues. The V end was cut by 4 bases, the J end by 5 bases, with 14 bases between.

The chain uses TRBV19 and TRBJ1-3, with a tentative D call TRBD1 (5 bases). From germline, CDR1 is LNHDA and CDR2 SQIVND (reference sequence). CDR3 length: 14 residues. V lost 7 bases and J 7 bases, leaving 17 bases between the germline ends. The DNA of the CDR3 is TGTGCCAGTACCGACTGGGGCAGGGCCAACACCATATATTTT. It yields the protein CASTDWGRANTIYF. The full variable domain, completed using reference TRBV19 and TRBJ1-3, is DGGITQSPKYLFRKEGQNVTLSCEQNLNHDAMYWYRQDPGQGLRLIYYSQIVNDFQKGDIAEGYSVSREKKESFPLTVTSAQKNPTAFYLCASTDWGRANTIYFGEGSWLTVV.

This clone appeared once. CDR3 protein: CASSFKQVGDTEAFF. CDR3 nucleotide sequence: TGTGCCAGCAGCTTTAAGCAGGTCGGGGACACTGAAGCTTTCTTT. The V call is TRBV5-4, the J call TRBJ1-1, with D unclear. V shed 2 bases and J shed 3 bases, with 14 bases lying between them. The CDR3 contains 15 residues. Looked up from germline, CDR1 is SGHNT and CDR2 is YYREEE (reference sequence).

The chain uses TRBV29-1 and TRBJ2-6, with 8 bases matching TRBD1. J gave up 1 base and V 4 bases, and 3 bases lay outside the gene matches. Germline V CDR1 and CDR2: SQVTM, ANQGSEA. The CDR3 covers 15 residues. This CDR3 reads CSVARGRSGANVLTF. The CDR3 DNA sequence: TGCAGCGTTGCCAGGGGGCGTTCTGGGGCCAACGTCCTGACTTTC.

The J gene is TRBJ2-7, the V gene TRBV27, with 10 bases that match TRBD1. Germline CDR1 and CDR2: MNHEY and SMNVEV (reference sequence). The CDR3 has 15 residues. J gave up 4 bases and V 3 bases, and 6 bases lay outside the gene matches. DNA for the CDR3: TGTGCCAGCAGTTTCAACCCGGGACAGGGGTACGAGCAGTACTTC. This sequence encodes CASSFNPGQGYEQYF.

This clone showed up just a few times. The genes are TRBV28 and TRBJ1-5; D not resolved. V lost 3 bases, J lost 5 bases, and 8 bases lay in between. CDR1 MDHEN and CDR2 SYDVKM come from the germline V gene. This CDR3 region has 13 residues. In DNA form, the CDR3 reads TGTGCCAGCAGTTTCGAGACCCATCAGCCCCAGCATTTT. Amino acid sequence: CASSFETHQPQHF.

This rearrangement joins TRBV19 to TRBJ2-2, with a possible D match to TRBD1 (6 bases). CDR1 LNHDA and CDR2 SQIVND come from the germline V gene (reference sequence). V was clipped by 5 bases and J by 8 bases, with 21 bases between them. This CDR3 region has 16 residues. The CDR3 spells CASSGTGTPLAGELFF. The CDR3 DNA follows: TGTGCCAGTAGTGGGACCGGGACACCCCTAGCAGGGGAGCTGTTTTTT. The whole variable domain, remainder taken from reference TRBV19 and TRBJ2-2, is DGGITQSPKYLFRKEGQNVTLSCEQNLNHDAMYWYRQDPGQGLRLIYYSQIVNDFQKGDIAEGYSVSREKKESFPLTVTSAQKNPTAFYLCASSGTGTPLAGELFFGEGSRLTVL.